The 2 T cell receptor beta chains below were found in one sample sequenced in a study of beta chain features in type 1 diabetes. What was sequenced were expressed TCRB transcripts, since all of the isolated RNA had been reverse transcribed. Only in-frame clones appear in the TCRdb table, and some are missing; sequencing was by immunoSEQ multiplex PCR. The sample lists hundreds of thousands of clones; around 15% were seen once. Study conclusions and caveats: TCRB CDR3 length was moderately but significantly reduced in all four CD4+ subsets of Type 1 diabetes patients.

Their recognized antigens are unknown. What was sequenced was naive CD4+ T cells from blood. These receptors were obtained from a young man with type 1 diabetes.

This clone was seen a handful of times. The V and J genes are TRBV27 and TRBJ2-7; TRBD1 is a possible D gene (5 bases). The CDR3 runs to 13 residues. The ends were cut back, 8 bases at V and 2 bases at J, with 13 bases in the middle. The germline V gene encodes CDR1 MNHEY and CDR2 SMNVEV (reference sequence). CDR3 residues: CASGNRSPYEQYF. The CDR3 DNA sequence: TGTGCCAGCGGAAACAGGTCGCCCTACGAGCAGTACTTC.

This clone has more than one count but fewer than ten. The chain combines TRBV5-1 with TRBJ1-1; D gene ambiguous. From germline, CDR1 is SGHRS and CDR2 YFSETQ. The V gene lost 2 bases and the J gene lost 4 bases, with 12 bases spanning the gap. There are 14 residues in the CDR3. CDR3 DNA sequence: TGCGCCAGCAGCTTATATAAGGGCACCACTGAAGCTTTCTTT. Translation: CASSLYKGTTEAFF.